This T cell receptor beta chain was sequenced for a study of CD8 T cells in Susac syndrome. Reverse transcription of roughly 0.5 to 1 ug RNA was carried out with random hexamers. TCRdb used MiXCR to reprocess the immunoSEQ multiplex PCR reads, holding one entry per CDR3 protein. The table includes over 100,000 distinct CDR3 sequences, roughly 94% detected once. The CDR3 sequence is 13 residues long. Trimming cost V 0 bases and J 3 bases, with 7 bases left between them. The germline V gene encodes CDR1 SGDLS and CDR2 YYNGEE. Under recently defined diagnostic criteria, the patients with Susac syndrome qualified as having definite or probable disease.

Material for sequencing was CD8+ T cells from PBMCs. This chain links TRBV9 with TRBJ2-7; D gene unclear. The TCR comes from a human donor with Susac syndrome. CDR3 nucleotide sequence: TGTGCCAGCAGCGTAGGTCCGATCTACGAGCAGTACTTC. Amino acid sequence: CASSVGPIYEQYF.